Listed below are T cell receptor beta chains from one sample, sequenced in a study of T-cell memory formation after mild COVID-19. TCRdb analysed the 5' RACE reads with MiXCR anew, one entry per CDR3 protein. Among 90,000 to 120,000 distinct CDR3 sequences listed, over 8.5% were seen once. Sequencing used PBMCs or a T cell subset sorted from them (not recorded which). These receptor sequences come from a man younger than 35 who had mild COVID-19 (a few samples of this study predate the infection). Cell type and time point are not known. Each CDR3 is given with its conserved first and last residue. The order of the fields is clone size, J gene, V gene, D gene, CDR3 DNA, CDR3 protein. D genes are given only for firm matches. Size is omitted from some rows. Given values are once, few, many or a class for expanded clones.

many,TRBJ2-3,TRBV7-2,TRBD2,TGTGCCAGCAGCAACAGCGGGGGGGCCGGAGATACGCAGTATTTT,CASSNSGGAGDTQYF
-,TRBJ1-1,TRBV2,-,TGTGCCAGCTCCCGGGCCCCCCGCGCACGGGACACTGAAGCTTTCTTT,CASSRAPRARDTEAFF
few,TRBJ2-1,TRBV29-1,-,TGCAGCGTTGAAGGGGAGGAATCGTGGTTATACAATGAGCAGTTCTTC,CSVEGEESWLYNEQFF
few,TRBJ1-6,TRBV10-3,-,TGTGCCATCAGTGCTGGGGCACTCGCCCGGAATTCACCCCTCCACTTT,CAISAGALARNSPLHF
many,TRBJ2-2,TRBV6-4,-,TGTGCCAGCAGTGACTCGACTACCGGGGAGCTGTTTTTT,CASSDSTTGELFF
few,TRBJ1-1,TRBV7-9,-,TGTGCCAGCAGCTTAGCAGGACACACTGAAGCTTTCTTT,CASSLAGHTEAFF
few,TRBJ2-1,TRBV9,-,TGTGCCAGCAGCGTAGCTTATACTGGAAACAATGAGCAGTTCTTC,CASSVAYTGNNEQFF
-,TRBJ2-3,TRBV20-1,-,TGCAGTGCTACCGCAGGGTCAGATACGCAGTATTTT,CSATAGSDTQYF
few,TRBJ2-3,TRBV11-2,-,TGTGCCAGCAGTAAAACGGCGAGACGCACAGATACGCAGTATTTT,CASSKTARRTDTQYF
few,TRBJ2-2,TRBV12-3/TRBV12-4,-,TGTGCCTTACACGACACGCTGAAGACCGGGGAGCTGTTTTTT,CALHDTLKTGELFF
-,TRBJ1-2,TRBV6-6,-,TGTGCCAGCAGTCATACCCCTAACTATGGCTACACCTTC,CASSHTPNYGYTF
few,TRBJ1-1,TRBV6-1,-,TGTGCCAGCAACCCCGGACCAGCTTTCTTT,CASNPGPAFF
-,TRBJ2-5,TRBV7-9,TRBD2,TGTGCCAGCGTGCGGGAGGGGGAGACCCAGTACTTC,CASVREGETQYF
few,TRBJ2-1,TRBV2,-,TGTGCCAGCAGTGAATCGGTTTGGGCTAGCGACTACAATGAGCAGTTCTTC,CASSESVWASDYNEQFF
few,TRBJ2-6,TRBV27,-,TGTGCCAGCAGACTACAGGGTAATGGGGCCAACGTCCTGACTTTC,CASRLQGNGANVLTF
-,TRBJ1-1,TRBV7-9,-,TGTGCCAGCACACGGGACACCAACTATGAAGCTTTCTTT,CASTRDTNYEAFF
-,TRBJ2-1,TRBV4-1,TRBD2,TGCGCCAGCAGCCAAGGGCGGGGGGGCGTTGATGAGCAGTTCTTC,CASSQGRGGVDEQFF
-,TRBJ2-5,TRBV6-5,-,TGTGCCAGCATTTGGTGGCGGGCCGACCAAGAGACCCAGTACTTC,CASIWWRADQETQYF
-,TRBJ2-2,TRBV4-1,TRBD1,TGCGCCAGCAGGAGACAGGGCACCGGGGAGCTGTTTTTT,CASRRQGTGELFF
few,TRBJ2-3,TRBV4-2,-,TGTGCCAGCAGCCATCTGGGGTCTCGGCTGGATACGCAGTATTTT,CASSHLGSRLDTQYF
-,TRBJ2-1,TRBV12-3/TRBV12-4,-,TGTGCCAGCAGTTTGGCCGGCCCCAATGAGCAGTTCTTC,CASSLAGPNEQFF
-,TRBJ2-5,TRBV29-1,-,TGCAGCGTAGGAGGCACTGACGGGGAGACCCAGTACTTC,CSVGGTDGETQYF
-,TRBJ2-1,TRBV6-5,TRBD2,TGTGCCAGCAGACCGACTAGCGGGGGGCTCGCCTACAATGAGCAGTTCTTC,CASRPTSGGLAYNEQFF
-,TRBJ1-5,TRBV5-6,-,TGTGCCAGCAGCTTGGGGGGGGAAGGTCAGCCCCAGCATTTT,CASSLGGEGQPQHF
-,TRBJ2-1,TRBV6-2/TRBV6-3,-,TGTGCCAGCAGTCTACCGACCCAGCAGTTCTTC,CASSLPTQQFF
many,TRBJ2-3,TRBV7-3,TRBD2,TGTGCCAGCAGCTTAGAGACTAGCGGGAGACCCGATACGCAGTATTTT,CASSLETSGRPDTQYF
few,TRBJ2-1,TRBV6-6,-,TGTGCCAGCAGTTACGGGACTGACTTAAATGAGCAGTTCTTC,CASSYGTDLNEQFF
few,TRBJ2-7,TRBV25-1,-,TGTGCCACCAAATTGACAGGCCCGTACGAGCAGTACTTC,CATKLTGPYEQYF
-,TRBJ2-1,TRBV19,TRBD2,TGTGCCAGTAGTAGACTAGCATGGAATGAGCAGTTCTTC,CASSRLAWNEQFF
many,TRBJ2-1,TRBV10-2,-,TGCGCCAGCAGTGAGTTGGGGGTTACTGGCAATGAGCAGTTCTTC,CASSELGVTGNEQFF
many,TRBJ2-7,TRBV6-5,-,TGTGCCAGCAGTTACTCGCCTCTACGACCCTACGAGCAGTACTTC,CASSYSPLRPYEQYF
few,TRBJ2-3,TRBV12-3/TRBV12-4,-,TGTGCCAGCAAAAGGGGACTTGACACAGATACGCAGTATTTT,CASKRGLDTDTQYF
-,TRBJ1-1,TRBV21-1,-,TGTGCCAGCAGCAAGGGGGGTAAGAACACTGAAGCTTTCTTT,CASSKGGKNTEAFF
-,TRBJ2-5,TRBV3-1,TRBD1,TGTGCCAGCAGCGACGGGACAGGGGGCCAGGAGACCCAGTACTTC,CASSDGTGGQETQYF
few,TRBJ2-5,TRBV7-6,TRBD2,TGTGCCAGCAGCCACCCAACTAGCGGGGGGACTCCCTCCCAAGAGACCCAGTACTTC,CASSHPTSGGTPSQETQYF
few,TRBJ1-6,TRBV20-1,TRBD1,TGCAGTCCTGACAGGGGGAATTCACCCCTCCACTTT,CSPDRGNSPLHF
few,TRBJ1-4,TRBV7-9,-,TGTGCCAGCAGCGCTAAGCTCCGGGGCGAAAAACTGTTTTTT,CASSAKLRGEKLFF
many,TRBJ2-1,TRBV18,TRBD1,TGTGCCAGCTCACTTAATCAGGGGGCGAAGTACAATGAGCAGTTCTTC,CASSLNQGAKYNEQFF
few,TRBJ2-7,TRBV3-1,TRBD1,TGTGCCAGCTTCGGGACAGGGGCCTACGAGCAGTACTTC,CASFGTGAYEQYF
few,TRBJ2-1,TRBV6-5,-,TGTGCCAGCAGTTACTCGACGCGAGGGGGACCCTACAATGAGCAGTTCTTC,CASSYSTRGGPYNEQFF
-,TRBJ2-3,TRBV11-2,-,TGTGCCAGCAGCTGGGATTCAAGAGATACGCAGTATTTT,CASSWDSRDTQYF
few,TRBJ1-1,TRBV5-1,-,TGCGCCAGCAGCTTGGAACTAGGACAGCCGATTGACACTGAAGCTTTCTTT,CASSLELGQPIDTEAFF
few,TRBJ1-4,TRBV4-1,-,TGCGCCAGCAGCCAAGACCCTGGCCGCGATGCAATTTTT,CASSQDPGRDAIF
-,TRBJ1-5,TRBV12-3/TRBV12-4,TRBD1,TGTGCCAGCAGTACAGGGGGTCTAATTCAGCCCCAGCATTTT,CASSTGGLIQPQHF
many,TRBJ2-7,TRBV27,TRBD1,TGTGCCAGCAGTTTGGGACAGGGTACGAGAGAGCAGTACTTC,CASSLGQGTREQYF
-,TRBJ1-2,TRBV6-5,-,TGTGCCAGCAGTTATTGGGCTCGGGATGGCTACACCTTC,CASSYWARDGYTF
few,TRBJ2-3,TRBV27,-,TGTGCCACTAAGTGGGGAGACGGGGATACGCAGTATTTT,CATKWGDGDTQYF
-,TRBJ2-1,TRBV19,-,TGTGCCAGTAGTAAAGTCTACAATGAGCAGTTCTTC,CASSKVYNEQFF
few,TRBJ2-7,TRBV4-3,-,TGCGCCAGCAGCCAAGCCCCCAGCTCCTACGAGCAGTACTTC,CASSQAPSSYEQYF
few,TRBJ2-2,TRBV7-6,TRBD1,TGTGCCAGCAGCTTCGTGGCAGGGGGCAACACCGGGGAGCTGTTTTTT,CASSFVAGGNTGELFF
-,TRBJ2-1,TRBV12-3/TRBV12-4,TRBD2,TGTGCCAGCATCCACCTCGGACTAGCGGGGGTTGAGCAGTTCTTC,CASIHLGLAGVEQFF
-,TRBJ2-2,TRBV28,-,TGTGCCAGCCAACAGAACACCGGGGAGCTGTTTTTT,CASQQNTGELFF
many,TRBJ2-3,TRBV11-2,-,TGTGCCAGCAGGCCACCCCTTTGGAGGGATACGCAGTATTTT,CASRPPLWRDTQYF
many,TRBJ2-7,TRBV12-3/TRBV12-4,-,TGTGCCAGCAGTTTTGGAGGGCCTTCCTACGAGCAGTACTTC,CASSFGGPSYEQYF
many,TRBJ2-5,TRBV7-2,TRBD1,TGTGCCAGCAGTTCTCGGGACAGGGGAGAGACCCAGTACTTC,CASSSRDRGETQYF